This TCR beta chain was obtained from a study of T cells in Graves' hyperthyroidism and ophthalmopathy. Study-wide findings and caveats: By a 13 V-J model, ophthalmopathy was set apart from stable hyperthyroidism. Blood held most thyroid clonotypes expanded above 0.001 frequency.

TCR beta CDR3 sequences were amplified from RNA transcripts. The HTBI primer set was used in a first-round RT-PCR of the TCR CDR3. TCRdb reprocessed the multiplex PCR reads with MiXCR, giving one entry per CDR3 protein. The sample lists roughly 350,000 distinct CDR3 sequences, roughly 13% seen once, with about 37% in the top ten. Those patients with uncontrolled infection, other autoimmune disease, pregnancy or lactation were excluded. The authors took PBMCs from roughly 9.5 ml fresh peripheral blood. The CDR3 totals 14 residues. Per germline, CDR1 SGHDN and CDR2 FVKESK. Trimming took 1 base from V and 3 from J, leaving 9 bases between them. In the case of this clonotype: Its antigen remains unidentified.

Specimen: blood. This chain joins TRBV14 and TRBJ1-2; a weak D match, TRBD1 (5 bases). This receptor was taken from a woman aged 35 to 49 with Graves' ophthalmopathy. CDR3 protein: CASSQGQFYYGYTF. The CDR3 DNA sequence: TGTGCCAGCAGCCAAGGACAGTTCTACTATGGCTACACCTTC.